This T cell receptor beta chain was found in a study of T cell changes during pregnancy in multiple sclerosis. TCRdb's table, derived via immunoSEQ multiplex PCR, lists solely in-frame clones and lacks some. This sample has about 36,000 clones, with roughly 92% found just once. CDR3 size: 16 residues. V shed 2 bases and J 2 bases; nucleotides not matched to a gene: 8. Per germline, CDR1 SEHNR and CDR2 FQNEAQ (reference sequence). This clonotype originated in a female donor with multiple sclerosis, enrolled in a pregnancy study. The chain has TRBV7-9 and TRBJ1-2; 7 bases map to TRBD1. Specimen: PBMCs (not recorded whether the cells were cultured). Here the CDR3 DNA reads TGTGCCAGCAGCTTAATAGTGGGACAGCCAAACTATGGCTACACCTTC. Protein product: CASSLIVGQPNYGYTF.